The T cell receptor (beta chain) described here comes from a study of radiation and T cells in renal cell carcinoma. Study details: Nephrectomy followed 15 Gy stereotactic body radiation by 4 weeks.

Time point indicated: baseline pretreatment blood. The treatment is: 15 Gy SBRT to primary tumor, nephrectomy 4 weeks later. Radiation-treated patients gave blood at baseline, week 2 and week 4. Clear cell pathology was present in this patient's renal cell carcinoma. The table came from immunoSEQ multiplex PCR; TCRdb's copy has only in-frame clones and leaves some out. The table lists about 140,000 clones, 70% to 90% of them singletons, with under 30% in the top ten. Points on this clone: Its antigen is undetermined.

Germline CDR1 SGDLS, CDR2 YYNGEE. CDR3 size: 14 residues. V was trimmed by 6 bases and J by 8 bases, leaving 20 bases between them. Study results and caveats: Without pretreatment biopsies, baseline tumor clonotype presence was undetermined.

The chain couples TRBV9 to TRBJ1-2; the D gene is possibly TRBD1 (5 bases). This sample comprised blood, obtained from a patient whose treatment included radiotherapy and nephrectomy. The sequence was obtained from a woman aged 50 to 60 with renal cell carcinoma. The CDR3 protein is CASTRGDGGMGYTF. As DNA, the CDR3 is TGTGCCAGCACCCGGGGGGACGGCGGTATGGGCTACACCTTC.